This TCR beta chain was captured in a study of yellow fever vaccine responses in identical twins. Concerning this clonotype itself: Its specificity is not known.

Study results and caveats: Twins' vaccine T cell response reportedly gave the appearance of partial convergence and partial personalization.

TCRdb redid the calling of the RT-PCR reads with MiXCR, one entry per CDR3 protein. The table includes a few thousand distinct CDR3 sequences, approximately 80% detected once. Trimming cost V 0 bases and J 4 bases, with 10 bases left between them. The germline gives CDR1 DFQATT, CDR2 SNEGSKA (reference sequence). CDR3 size: 13 residues. Sequenced material: T cells from blood (PBMCs), unsorted or a sorted subset (not recorded which), taken before or after yellow fever vaccination (not recorded which). J is TRBJ2-7 and V is TRBV20-1; D unclear. The clonotype was recovered from a young woman who received the yellow fever vaccine. CDR3 residues: CSARDHKDYEQYF. CDR3 sequence (DNA): TGCAGTGCTAGAGATCATAAAGATTACGAGCAGTACTTC.